This T cell receptor beta chain was captured by sequencing in a study of molecular identifiers for immune sequencing clone quantification. With RNA at 10%, 30% or 50%, naive CD8 libraries came from roughly 18,000 to 920,000 sorted cells. From germline, CDR1 is KGHDR and CDR2 SFDVKD. The trim removed 3 bases at V and 4 bases at J, leaving 0 bases unmatched. The CDR3 is 14 amino acids. Study results and limitations: Naive cells had under 1% of molecules in clones above 20 RNA copies, effectors over 98%.

TCRdb processed the PCR reads anew with MiXCR; each CDR3 protein has one entry. The sample carries 400,000 to 600,000 distinct CDR3 sequences, 20% to 25% recorded once. This clonotype has just a few counts. Its matching antigen is unknown. The source of this sequence is a human donor in good health. Some libraries in this study had Jurkat cell RNA spiked in. The rearrangement uses TRBV24-1 and TRBJ2-3, with TRBD1 matching 10 bases. Sequencing was done on a sample of naive CD8+ T cells from blood, with Jurkat cell RNA spiked in. Indicated subset: FACS-sorted CD8+CD4-CCR7+CD45RA+ naive T cells. CDR3 amino acids: CATSDGTGADTQYF. CDR3 coding DNA: TGTGCCACCAGTGATGGGACAGGGGCAGATACGCAGTATTTT.